The following is a TCR beta chain sequence with its context. Its matching antigen is unknown. This entry is derived from a study of vaccination effects on CD4 cells after COVID-19. ViraFEST used viral peptide pools to expand antigen-specific CD4+ T cells before sequencing. Culture proceeded for more than 8 days, and CD4+ T cells were then isolated. People in the vaccine group had not been infected with SARS-CoV-2 before, and their nucleocapsid antibodies were negative. Each culture had half its medium swapped for IL-2 medium on days 3 and 7. CDR1 and CDR2 (germline): MNHNY, SVGAGI (reference sequence). The V end was cut by 6 bases, the J end by 0 bases, with 15 bases between. This CDR3 is built from 15 residues. The protocol was immunoSEQ multiplex PCR, while the TCRdb copy is restricted to in-frame clones and leaves out a portion. The table records some 22,000 clones, around 70% of them present only once.

This sequence was found in a human donor who received a COVID-19 vaccine. The chain recombines TRBV6-6 with TRBJ2-7, with D hard to call. Here the sequenced sample was CD4+ T cells from PBMCs cultured with HCoV-NL63 spike peptides, taken before COVID-19 vaccination. In DNA, the CDR3 is TGTGCCAGCAGCTCGATGGGAAAAAACTCCTACGAGCAGTACTTC. Residues: CASSSMGKNSYEQYF.